The entry below describes one T cell receptor (beta chain). The entry originates in a study of blood T cell repertoires in COVID-19. Clones were read by immunoSEQ multiplex PCR, and TCRdb kept only the in-frame ones, dropping some. There are 120,000 to 150,000 clones in the sample; approximately 78% occur only once, and about 4% lies in the top ten. CDR1 is MDHEN and CDR2 is SYDVKM in the germline V gene. Trimming removed 8 bases from V and 1 base from J, with 6 bases in between. This CDR3 is 12 amino acids long. The clonotype comes from an elderly woman with acute or convalescent COVID-19. Material for sequencing was peripheral blood. This sequence joins TRBV28 and TRBJ2-1; D is ambiguous. The CDR3 region has the DNA TGTGCCAGCGCGGTGTCCTACAATGAGCAGTTCTTC. It yields the protein CASAVSYNEQFF.